This paragraph covers one T cell receptor (beta chain) sequence. What it recognizes is unknown. This specimen comes from a study of cytomegalovirus exposure and HLA in healthy donors. Study-wide background: A data release that came early held tens of millions of unique TCRs from HLA-typed donors.

Primers included in the PCR were 60 Vbeta and 13 Jbeta primers. The method was immunoSEQ multiplex PCR; TCRdb's version includes in-frame clones alone and lacks a portion of them. The repertoire consists of about 160,000 clones, with roughly 84% occurring once and the leading ten covering more than 2%. General observations from the study: A further, later analysis showed that HLA-associated TCR beta chains (compared with equally common others) were more clonally expanded.

With V trimmed by 1 base and J by 2 bases, 9 bases remained unmatched. Germline V gene data show CDR1 as LGHNA and CDR2 as YSLEER. The CDR3 sequence is 17 residues long. The rearrangement uses TRBV4-3 and TRBJ2-7, with TRBD2 matching over 9 bases. Material for sequencing was PBMCs. This clonotype was sampled from a man aged 18 to 30 in good health and CMV-seropositive. The CDR3 DNA follows: TGCGCCAGCAGCCAAGTTGCACTGGCTAGCGGGACCTACGAGCAGTACTTC. Protein sequence: CASSQVALASGTYEQYF.